These T cell receptor beta chains were read from a single sample in a study of cytomegalovirus exposure and HLA in healthy donors. Sequencing used immunoSEQ multiplex PCR; TCRdb keeps in-frame clones, though not all of them. The table includes 65,000 to 80,000 clones, approximately 80% detected once. What was sequenced was PBMCs. The receptors were gathered from a woman between 35 and 50 years old in good health and CMV-seropositive. Both conserved end residues are part of each CDR3. D genes are given only for firm matches. Clone size is stated in some rows and not others, as once, few, many or a class when expanded.

v_call: TRBV6-1; clone_size: few; j_call: TRBJ2-3; d_call: TRBD1; cdr3_nt: TGTGCCAGCAGTGCCAGGGGGCTAGTCATTGTAACAGATACGCAGTATTTT; cdr3_aa: CASSARGLVIVTDTQYF
v_call: TRBV5-1; clone_size: NA; j_call: TRBJ1-4; d_call: TRBD1; cdr3_nt: TGCGCCAGCAGCTTGGGGCAGGGGGTCGCTAATGAAAAACTGTTTTTT; cdr3_aa: CASSLGQGVANEKLFF
v_call: TRBV21-1; clone_size: NA; j_call: TRBJ2-2; d_call: NA; cdr3_nt: TGTGCCAGCAGCAAAATGAGGGGGCGGAACACCGGGGAGCTGTTTTTT; cdr3_aa: CASSKMRGRNTGELFF
v_call: TRBV5-1; clone_size: NA; j_call: TRBJ2-1; d_call: NA; cdr3_nt: TGCGCCAGCAAGGGGCAAGGGAATGAGCAGTTCTTC; cdr3_aa: CASKGQGNEQFF
v_call: TRBV5-5; clone_size: NA; j_call: TRBJ2-7; d_call: NA; cdr3_nt: TGTGCCAGCAGCTCCAGTCGGGTCTACGAGCAGTACTTC; cdr3_aa: CASSSSRVYEQYF
v_call: TRBV7-2; clone_size: NA; j_call: TRBJ2-7; d_call: TRBD1; cdr3_nt: TGTGCCAGCAGCTCAGGGACAGCCCCCTACGAGCAGTACTTC; cdr3_aa: CASSSGTAPYEQYF
v_call: TRBV19; clone_size: NA; j_call: TRBJ1-1; d_call: TRBD1; cdr3_nt: TGTGCCAGTACCGGGACAGTGAACACTGAAGCTTTCTTT; cdr3_aa: CASTGTVNTEAFF
v_call: TRBV5-1; clone_size: NA; j_call: TRBJ2-2; d_call: NA; cdr3_nt: TGCGCCAGCAGCTTGGGGCAGGGTACTCGCACCGGGGAGCTGTTTTTT; cdr3_aa: CASSLGQGTRTGELFF
v_call: TRBV6-5; clone_size: NA; j_call: TRBJ2-5; d_call: NA; cdr3_nt: TGTGCCAGCAGTTACTCGGGGCAGGGGGAGACCCAGTACTTC; cdr3_aa: CASSYSGQGETQYF
v_call: TRBV18; clone_size: NA; j_call: TRBJ2-3; d_call: TRBD1; cdr3_nt: TGTGCCAGCTCACCGCCGGACAGGTGGAGCACAGATACGCAGTATTTT; cdr3_aa: CASSPPDRWSTDTQYF
v_call: TRBV5-4; clone_size: NA; j_call: TRBJ2-7; d_call: TRBD2; cdr3_nt: TGTGCCAGCAGCTTGAGGCCAGCGGGGGGTGAAGAGCAGTACTTC; cdr3_aa: CASSLRPAGGEEQYF
v_call: TRBV30; clone_size: NA; j_call: TRBJ1-5; d_call: NA; cdr3_nt: TGTGCCTGGACGTCCCAGGACAATCAGCCCCAGCATTTT; cdr3_aa: CAWTSQDNQPQHF
v_call: TRBV19; clone_size: NA; j_call: TRBJ2-7; d_call: NA; cdr3_nt: TGTGCCAGTAGTATCCCAGGGATCTCCTACGAGCAGTACTTC; cdr3_aa: CASSIPGISYEQYF
v_call: TRBV10-3; clone_size: NA; j_call: TRBJ2-1; d_call: NA; cdr3_nt: TGTGCCATCAGTGAGTCGACTGGTAGCTTCCATGAGCAGTTCTTC; cdr3_aa: CAISESTGSFHEQFF
v_call: TRBV5-1; clone_size: NA; j_call: TRBJ1-1; d_call: NA; cdr3_nt: TGCGCCAGCAGCGTACAGAGGAACACTGAAGCTTTCTTT; cdr3_aa: CASSVQRNTEAFF
v_call: TRBV4-1; clone_size: NA; j_call: TRBJ2-7; d_call: TRBD1; cdr3_nt: TGCGCCAGCAGCCAGCGGACAGGTAGTTTCTACGAGCAGTACTTC; cdr3_aa: CASSQRTGSFYEQYF
v_call: TRBV7-2; clone_size: NA; j_call: TRBJ2-7; d_call: NA; cdr3_nt: TGTGCCAGCAGAAAGGGGGGGACCTACGAGCAGTACTTC; cdr3_aa: CASRKGGTYEQYF
v_call: TRBV28; clone_size: NA; j_call: TRBJ2-7; d_call: TRBD2; cdr3_nt: TGTGCCAGCATTCCAGGCGGGGACTACTACGAGCAGTACTTC; cdr3_aa: CASIPGGDYYEQYF
v_call: TRBV9; clone_size: NA; j_call: TRBJ2-1; d_call: TRBD2; cdr3_nt: TGTGCCAGCAGCCCACGACTAGCGGGGAGGTATGAGCAGTTCTTC; cdr3_aa: CASSPRLAGRYEQFF
v_call: TRBV7-2; clone_size: few; j_call: TRBJ2-5; d_call: TRBD2; cdr3_nt: TGTGCCAGCAGCTTAGGGGGCCAGCGGGGGGGCCAAGAGACCCAGTACTTC; cdr3_aa: CASSLGGQRGGQETQYF
v_call: TRBV28; clone_size: NA; j_call: TRBJ1-1; d_call: TRBD1; cdr3_nt: TGTGCCAGCAGCCGGAACCGGGACAGGGGGCCGGACACTGAAGCTTTCTTT; cdr3_aa: CASSRNRDRGPDTEAFF
v_call: TRBV6-1; clone_size: NA; j_call: TRBJ1-6; d_call: NA; cdr3_nt: TGTGCCAGCAGTGAAGTTCGAGGCGGACACCTCCACTTT; cdr3_aa: CASSEVRGGHLHF
v_call: TRBV30; clone_size: NA; j_call: TRBJ2-5; d_call: TRBD1; cdr3_nt: TGTGCCTGGAGGAAGGGGGCGAGTGAGACCCAGTACTTC; cdr3_aa: CAWRKGASETQYF
v_call: TRBV5-1; clone_size: NA; j_call: TRBJ1-2; d_call: NA; cdr3_nt: TGCGCCAGCAGCGTGGGTTTGGCATCTTATAACTATGGCTACACCTTC; cdr3_aa: CASSVGLASYNYGYTF
v_call: TRBV7-2; clone_size: few; j_call: TRBJ1-2; d_call: TRBD1; cdr3_nt: TGTGCCAGCAGCTTAGGCGAAGGGGGCTGGGATAACTATGGCTACACCTTC; cdr3_aa: CASSLGEGGWDNYGYTF
v_call: TRBV15; clone_size: NA; j_call: TRBJ1-3; d_call: NA; cdr3_nt: TGTGCCACCAGCAGAGCCAGGGCTGCTGGAAACACCATATATTTT; cdr3_aa: CATSRARAAGNTIYF
v_call: TRBV11-2; clone_size: few; j_call: TRBJ2-7; d_call: NA; cdr3_nt: TGTGCCAGCAGCTCCCCTCAGGACATCTCCTACGAGCAGTACTTC; cdr3_aa: CASSSPQDISYEQYF
v_call: TRBV28; clone_size: NA; j_call: TRBJ2-7; d_call: TRBD2; cdr3_nt: TGTGCCAGCAGTTTATGGGGGGAGGGCCGCCCCTACGAGCAGTACTTC; cdr3_aa: CASSLWGEGRPYEQYF
v_call: TRBV29-1; clone_size: NA; j_call: TRBJ1-2; d_call: NA; cdr3_nt: TGCAGCGTTGTCCAGGGGAACTATGGCTACACCTTC; cdr3_aa: CSVVQGNYGYTF
v_call: TRBV18; clone_size: NA; j_call: TRBJ2-7; d_call: TRBD1; cdr3_nt: TGTGCCAGCTCACACACAGGGGCTCCAAGGTACGAGCAGTACTTC; cdr3_aa: CASSHTGAPRYEQYF
v_call: TRBV5-1; clone_size: few; j_call: TRBJ2-5; d_call: NA; cdr3_nt: TGCGCCAGCAGCTTGGGGCCCCAAGAGACCCAGTACTTC; cdr3_aa: CASSLGPQETQYF
v_call: TRBV7-6; clone_size: few; j_call: TRBJ1-5; d_call: NA; cdr3_nt: TGTGCCAGCAGCTTAGATACAGGGTTGGATCAGCCCCAGCATTTT; cdr3_aa: CASSLDTGLDQPQHF
v_call: TRBV6-1; clone_size: NA; j_call: TRBJ2-5; d_call: NA; cdr3_nt: TGTGCCAGCAGTGAAGGGGCAGGGTGGGAGACCCAGTACTTC; cdr3_aa: CASSEGAGWETQYF
v_call: TRBV5-6; clone_size: NA; j_call: TRBJ2-5; d_call: NA; cdr3_nt: TGTGCCAGCTTCATCCCGGACAGACCCTCAGAGACCCAGTACTTC; cdr3_aa: CASFIPDRPSETQYF
v_call: TRBV5-4; clone_size: NA; j_call: TRBJ2-4; d_call: NA; cdr3_nt: TGTGCCAGCAGCTTGGATCAGGGAGGCGGGTGGGACTTC; cdr3_aa: CASSLDQGGGWDF
v_call: TRBV9; clone_size: few; j_call: TRBJ2-1; d_call: TRBD1; cdr3_nt: TGTGCCAGCACCCCCGGACAGGGGCCTTACAATGAGCAGTTCTTC; cdr3_aa: CASTPGQGPYNEQFF
v_call: TRBV19; clone_size: NA; j_call: TRBJ2-3; d_call: NA; cdr3_nt: TGTGCCAGTAGACTGGACAGAACTAGCACAGATACGCAGTATTTT; cdr3_aa: CASRLDRTSTDTQYF
v_call: TRBV4-1; clone_size: NA; j_call: TRBJ1-1; d_call: NA; cdr3_nt: TGCGCCAGCAGCCAAGTAGGGGGGAACACTGAAGCTTTCTTT; cdr3_aa: CASSQVGGNTEAFF
v_call: TRBV6-1; clone_size: NA; j_call: TRBJ2-5; d_call: TRBD1; cdr3_nt: TGTGCCAGCAACCGCCGACAGGGGGAGACCCAGTACTTC; cdr3_aa: CASNRRQGETQYF
v_call: TRBV4-2; clone_size: few; j_call: TRBJ2-3; d_call: TRBD2; cdr3_nt: TGTGCCAGCAGCCAAGCTGCGGGACTAGCGGGGGAAGATACGCAGTATTTT; cdr3_aa: CASSQAAGLAGEDTQYF
v_call: TRBV9; clone_size: NA; j_call: TRBJ2-5; d_call: TRBD2; cdr3_nt: TGTGCCAGCAGCGTAGTACCTAGCGGGGGAGAGACCCAGTACTTC; cdr3_aa: CASSVVPSGGETQYF
v_call: TRBV14; clone_size: NA; j_call: TRBJ1-4; d_call: NA; cdr3_nt: TGTGCCAGCAGCCAGACCAACAGGCATCACGAAAAACTGTTTTTT; cdr3_aa: CASSQTNRHHEKLFF
v_call: TRBV5-1; clone_size: NA; j_call: TRBJ1-4; d_call: NA; cdr3_nt: TGCGCCAGCAGCCGAGATGGGCCAGTGGCAGGGGAAAAACTGTTTTTT; cdr3_aa: CASSRDGPVAGEKLFF